This T cell receptor (beta chain) was obtained from a study of cytomegalovirus exposure and HLA in healthy donors. Overall study: Approximately 190 million T cells yielded more than 90 million unique TCR beta sequences, as an earlier analysis found. Findings and caveats of the study: In all likelihood, a cluster of highly shared sequence variants was a sequencing artifact. An analysis done earlier found most TCR beta V segments productive about 90% or about 30% of the time. An assumption of roughly uniform sequencing depth across donors underlay the presence/absence analyses.

This PCR relied on a set of 60 Vbeta primers and 13 Jbeta primers. Assay: immunoSEQ multiplex PCR; the TCRdb copy retains only in-frame clones and omits some. The sample consists of 110,000 to 150,000 clones, roughly three quarters of them appearing once. With respect to this clone: Its antigen remains unknown.

The CDR3 totals 16 residues. Germline V gene sequence: CDR1 LNHDA, CDR2 SQIVND (reference sequence). The ends lost 5 bases at V and 2 bases at J; junction bases unmatched: 6. Material for sequencing was PBMCs. This sequence joins TRBV19 and TRBJ2-1; TRBD2 matches at 10 bases. The receptor comes from a female donor in good health and CMV-seronegative. CDR3 protein: CASSQREGATYNEQFF. The CDR3 DNA is TGTGCCAGTAGTCAGCGGGAGGGGGCCACCTACAATGAGCAGTTCTTC.